This passage covers 27 T cell receptor beta chains from one sample sequenced in a study of T cells in Graves' hyperthyroidism and ophthalmopathy. RNA transcripts were the template for amplifying TCR beta CDR3 regions. When the TCR CDR3 underwent first-round RT-PCR, the HTBI primer set was used. TCRdb processed the multiplex PCR reads anew with MiXCR; each CDR3 protein has one entry. The sample has 350,000 to 450,000 distinct CDR3 sequences; over 11% are singletons. The material sequenced was blood. The receptor set was obtained from a man in his forties or fifties with Graves' ophthalmopathy.

This clonotype was detected ten times or more. The chain recombines TRBV6-2 or TRBV6-3 with TRBJ2-5; unclear D gene. CDR1 and CDR2 from the germline V gene are MNHEY and SVGEGT. V lost 6 bases, J lost 5 bases, and 10 bases lay in between. CDR3 length: 12 amino acids. The CDR3 coding sequence is TGTGCCAGCAGCCCGGTAGACGAGACCCAGTACTTC. Translation gives CASSPVDETQYF.

In its sample, this clonotype was seen many times. The chain employs TRBV27 and TRBJ1-5; 9 nucleotides agree with TRBD1. CDR3 length equals 20 residues. V was pared by 5 bases and J by 0 bases, with 17 bases of the junction left unmatched. CDR1 is MNHEY, CDR2 SMNVEV, per germline (reference sequence). Here the CDR3 reads CASSPRDRAKFAYSNQPQHF. DNA for the CDR3: TGTGCCAGCAGTCCACGGGACAGGGCGAAATTTGCGTATAGCAATCAGCCCCAGCATTTT.

This clonotype was found many times. The rearrangement uses TRBV3-1 and TRBJ1-2, with unresolved D. With 0 bases removed from V and 8 bases from J, the gap between germline ends came to 4 bases. The CDR3 loop spans 11 amino acids. Germline V lookup: CDR1 LGHDT, CDR2 YNNKEL (reference sequence). CDR3 bases: TGTGCCAGCAGCCAAGATCGGGGCTACACCTTC. Protein sequence: CASSQDRGYTF.

In this sample, this clonotype turned up many times. This chain links TRBV3-1 with TRBJ2-2; 8 bases fit TRBD2. CDR3 size: 14 residues. Germline V gives CDR1 LGHDT, CDR2 YNNKEL (reference sequence). V lost 4 bases to trimming and J lost 4 bases; unmatched junction nucleotides: 2. As DNA, the CDR3 is TGTGCCAGCAGCCTGAGCGGGAGCACCGGGGAGCTGTTTTTT. Amino acids: CASSLSGSTGELFF.

J is TRBJ2-5 and V is TRBV20-1; the match to TRBD1 covers 9 bases. This CDR3 contains 14 residues. Per germline, CDR1 DFQATT and CDR2 SNEGSKA (reference sequence). The V gene end was trimmed by 0 bases and the J gene end by 4 bases; junction bases not matched to a gene: 3. The CDR3 nucleotides are TGCAGTGCTAGAGATCTACAGGGGGCAGAGACCCAGTACTTC. Translating gives CSARDLQGAETQYF.

The chain joins TRBV5-1 to TRBJ2-1; the D gene is possibly TRBD2 (6 bases). Germline CDR1 is SGHRS and CDR2 is YFSETQ. The ends were cut back, 0 bases at V and 1 base at J, with 11 bases in the middle. The CDR3 consists of 16 residues. The CDR3 nucleotides are TGCGCCAGCAGCTTGGAACTAGCTGGATCCTACAATGAGCAGTTCTTC. Translated, it gives CASSLELAGSYNEQFF.

This clonotype has at least ten counts. This rearrangement joins TRBV5-1 to TRBJ2-1, with D possibly TRBD2 on 8 matching bases. Trimming stripped 4 bases from V and 6 bases from J, with 20 bases between. CDR1 SGHRS and CDR2 YFSETQ come from the germline V gene. CDR3 length: 16 residues. CDR3 region: CASSQIAGRGLNEQFF. CDR3 coding DNA: TGCGCCAGCAGCCAGATAGCGGGAAGGGGGCTCAATGAGCAGTTCTTC.

This clonotype was seen a handful of times. Here the CDR3 omits its conserved ending phenylalanine or tryptophan, so a read error is the likely source. The rearrangement joins TRBV3-1 to TRBJ2-5, with D perhaps assigned TRBD1 or TRBD2 (6 bases each). Germline V gene sequence: CDR1 LGHDT, CDR2 YNNKEL (reference sequence). V was cut by 1 base and J by 1 base, with 10 bases left in between. The CDR3 covers 15 residues. The DNA of the CDR3 is TGTGCCAGCAGCCAAGCCTGGGGGGCCCAAGAGACCCAGTACCTC. It yields the protein CASSQAWGAQETQYL.

This chain connects TRBV28 to TRBJ1-2; D call uncertain. V was cut by 4 bases and J by 5 bases, with 11 bases left in between. Germline CDR1 and CDR2: MDHEN and SYDVKM. This CDR3 contains 13 residues. The CDR3, as DNA: TGTGCCAGCAGTTCCCGATCCGTATATGGCTACACCTTC. Protein product: CASSSRSVYGYTF.

The chain uses TRBV24-1 and TRBJ2-2, with 8 bases that match TRBD1. This CDR3 comprises 16 residues. The V gene end was trimmed by 9 bases and the J gene end by 1 base; junction bases not matched to a gene: 9. Germline V gene sequence: CDR1 KGHDR, CDR2 SFDVKD. The chain's CDR3 is CATQRPGTGNTGELFF. CDR3 bases: TGTGCCACCCAGCGTCCCGGGACAGGGAACACCGGGGAGCTGTTTTTT.

This clonotype was detected many times. The CDR3 reads CSASDGISTDTQYF. CDR3 bases: TGCAGTGCTAGCGACGGGATCAGCACAGATACGCAGTATTTT. The J gene is TRBJ2-3, the V gene TRBV20-1, with a possible D match to TRBD2 (5 bases). V was trimmed by 3 bases and J by 0 bases, leaving 10 bases between them. Germline V lookup: CDR1 DFQATT, CDR2 SNEGSKA (reference sequence). This CDR3 has 14 amino acids.

The rearrangement joins TRBV6-1 to TRBJ2-6; D gene ambiguous. The CDR3 extends over 11 amino acids. Trimming stripped 8 bases from V and 3 bases from J, with 2 bases between. Germline CDR1 MNHNS, CDR2 SASEGT. The CDR3 DNA is TGTGCCAGCGGTGGGGCCAACGTCCTGACTTTC. This gives the protein CASGGANVLTF.

Notes on this clonotype: This may stem from a read error, because a much larger clone lies one nucleotide away. The chain is built from TRBV7-9 and TRBJ2-1; tentative D call: TRBD2 (5 bases). V gave up 7 bases and J gave up 10 bases, with 23 bases separating them. The CDR3 sequence is 15 residues long. Germline CDR1 reads SEHNR; CDR2 reads FQNEAQ (reference sequence). The CDR3 nucleotides read TGTGCCAGCACCCCACTGGAAGACCACACGGGGGAGCAGTTCTTC. Translating gives CASTPLEDHTGEQFF.

This clonotype was recorded only once. Being one base from a much bigger clone, this may be a read error. Lacking the conserved final phenylalanine or tryptophan, this CDR3 likely reflects a read error. The chain carries TRBV7-8 and TRBJ1-4; weak D call: TRBD1 (6 bases). The CDR3 covers 16 residues. Per germline, CDR1 SGHVS and CDR2 FQNEAQ. The ends were cut back, 5 bases at V and 7 bases at J, with 20 bases in the middle. The CDR3: CASSTNRVSPSEKLFS. CDR3 in DNA: TGTGCCAGCAGCACAAACAGGGTGTCTCCCTCTGAAAAACTGTTTTCT.

This clonotype was detected many times. The rearrangement joins TRBV6-1 to TRBJ1-2; D ambiguous. Germline V lookup: CDR1 MNHNS, CDR2 SASEGT. The ends were cut back, 1 base at V and 4 bases at J, with 10 bases in the middle. This CDR3 has 14 amino acids. The CDR3: CASSEVVSAYGYTF. The CDR3 nucleotides are TGTGCCAGCAGTGAAGTGGTGTCCGCCTATGGCTACACCTTC.

This clonotype was seen many times. V and J are TRBV5-1 and TRBJ2-7; the match to TRBD1 covers 7 bases. The CDR3 runs 14 residues. Germline CDR1 reads SGHRS; CDR2 reads YFSETQ. The V and J ends lost 3 bases and 2 bases, in that order; junction bases with no gene match: 5. Here the CDR3 DNA reads TGCGCCAGCAGCTCAGCCGGGACAGCCTACGAGCAGTACTTC. It yields the protein CASSSAGTAYEQYF.

This chain joins TRBV28 and TRBJ2-1, with TRBD2 matching over 11 bases. Looked up from germline, CDR1 is MDHEN and CDR2 is SYDVKM. Trimming at V came to 2 bases and at J to 5 bases, leaving 5 bases not matched to a gene. The length of the CDR3 is 16 residues. CDR3 region: CASSLPGLAADNEQFF. The CDR3 nucleotides read TGTGCCAGCAGTTTACCGGGACTAGCGGCCGACAATGAGCAGTTCTTC.

This clonotype has ten or more counts. This chain links TRBV7-9 with TRBJ2-5; weak D call: TRBD1 (6 bases). The CDR3 length is 16 residues. V lost 1 base to trimming and J lost 2 bases, with 14 bases between them. Germline V gene sequence: CDR1 SEHNR, CDR2 FQNEAQ (reference sequence). CDR3 nucleotides: TGTGCCAGCAGCTTAGAGGGGCCAGGGGAACAAGAGACCCAGTACTTC. It yields the protein CASSLEGPGEQETQYF.

The rearrangement uses TRBV10-2 and TRBJ1-1, with a tentative D call TRBD1 (6 bases). The CDR3 extends over 16 amino acids. The germline V gene has CDR1 WSHSY and CDR2 SAAADI. Trimming took off 3 bases at V and 4 bases at J, with 18 bases between the two ends. As DNA, the CDR3 is TGCGCCAGCAGTGACTCTCGAACAGGGTGGGGCACTGAAGCTTTCTTT. Translated, it gives CASSDSRTGWGTEAFF.

Regarding this clonotype: With a much larger clone just one base away, this may be a read error. This chain connects TRBV7-9 to TRBJ2-5, with D possibly matching TRBD2 (6 bases). V gave up 9 bases and J gave up 7 bases, with 21 bases separating them. CDR1 is SEHNR and CDR2 is FQNEAQ in the germline V gene (reference sequence). The CDR3 covers 14 residues. CDR3 protein: CARSPGSGEGTQYF. The DNA of the CDR3 is TGTGCCAGGAGCCCTGGTTCGGGAGAGGGGACCCAGTACTTC.

This clonotype was found a few times. The chain links TRBV5-6 to TRBJ2-7; D is unclear. Germline CDR1 reads SGHDT; CDR2 reads YYEEEE. Trimming stripped 4 bases from V and 2 bases from J, with 22 bases between. The CDR3 loop spans 17 amino acids. CDR3 region: CASSPRQTTILTYEQYF. CDR3 coding DNA: TGTGCCAGCAGCCCAAGGCAGACCACTATATTAACCTACGAGCAGTACTTC.

This clonotype was found many times. This chain connects TRBV7-6 to TRBJ2-1; D not certain. This CDR3 contains 14 residues. Germline V lookup: CDR1 SGHVS, CDR2 FNYEAQ. Trimming shortened V by 3 bases and J by 1 base, and 7 bases separated the two germline ends. This CDR3 is CASSFTASYNEQFF. CDR3 coding DNA: TGTGCCAGCAGCTTTACAGCTTCCTACAATGAGCAGTTCTTC.

This sequence joins TRBV5-1 and TRBJ2-3; 8 bases are shared with TRBD2. CDR3 length: 12 amino acids. CDR1 SGHRS and CDR2 YFSETQ come from the germline V gene. The J segment lost 9 bases and the V segment lost 4 bases, leaving 4 bases of the junction unmatched. The CDR3 DNA follows: TGCGCCAGCAGCCCCGGGGGGGTAACGCAGTATTTT. Translation: CASSPGGVTQYF.

This clonotype was picked up many times. J is TRBJ2-5 and V is TRBV18; 14 nucleotides align to TRBD2. Per germline, CDR1 KGHSH and CDR2 LQKENI. This CDR3 has 17 residues. The trim removed 5 bases at V and 1 base at J, leaving 6 bases unmatched. CDR3 residues: CASSSGLAGGTQETQYF. The CDR3 DNA reads as TGTGCCAGCTCATCAGGACTAGCGGGAGGTACCCAAGAGACCCAGTACTTC. Combining the CDR3 with reference TRBV18 and TRBJ2-5 gives the whole variable domain NAGVMQNPRHLVRRRGQEARLRCSPMKGHSHVYWYRQLPEEGLKFMVYLQKENIIDESGMPKERFSAEFPKEGPSILRIQQVVRGDSAAYFCASSSGLAGGTQETQYFGPGTRLLVL.

V gene TRBV28 combines with J gene TRBJ1-1; unclear D gene. CDR3 length: 18 amino acids. The V gene's germline CDR1 is MDHEN and CDR2 SYDVKM. The V end was cut by 2 bases, the J end by 8 bases, with 27 bases between. This CDR3 reads CASSLIVQQRAPRGEAFF. The CDR3 DNA sequence: TGTGCCAGCAGTTTAATCGTCCAGCAACGTGCACCACGGGGAGAAGCTTTCTTT.

This clonotype was observed many times. The chain is built from TRBV27 and TRBJ2-1; 9 positions match TRBD2. Losses at the gene ends were 5 bases for V and 9 bases for J; bases not matched to a gene: 11. This CDR3 comprises 15 residues. Looked up from germline, CDR1 is MNHEY and CDR2 is SMNVEV (reference sequence). CDR3 DNA: TGTGCCAGCAGTCCGCTTGCGGGAGGGCTCGGTGAGCAGTTCTTC. Its translation is CASSPLAGGLGEQFF.

This clonotype appeared many times. The chain combines TRBV28 with TRBJ2-7, with D hard to call. CDR3 size: 12 residues. V lost 2 bases to trimming and J lost 7 bases, with 9 bases between them. Germline V gene lookup returns CDR1 MDHEN and CDR2 SYDVKM. DNA for the CDR3: TGTGCCAGCAGTTTAACCGATAGGGAGCAGTACTTC. Its translation is CASSLTDREQYF.